The source of this TCR beta chain is a study of cytomegalovirus exposure and HLA in healthy donors. CDR1 is SQVTM, CDR2 ANQGSEA, per germline. V was pared by 1 base and J by 3 bases, with 9 bases between. This CDR3 contains 14 residues. General study results and limits: The Asian-associated ancestry cluster reportedly had fewer N-insertions than the roughly 670-donor mean in a later analysis. V- and J-gene trimming of TCR beta was linked (in a later analysis) to a missense DCLRE1C variant. The authors considered a cluster of highly shared sequence variants likely to be a sequencing artifact.

This clone has more than one count but fewer than ten. Its antigen is unknown. PCR amplification relied on 60 Vbeta primers (plus 13 Jbeta primers). Sequenced by immunoSEQ multiplex PCR; TCRdb stores in-frame clones only, minus some. The table shows 120,000 to 150,000 clones, with under 70% occurring only once. The chain joins TRBV29-1 to TRBJ1-4, with D perhaps matching TRBD1 (5 bases). This clonotype originated in a woman under 40 in good health and CMV-seropositive. Sequenced: PBMCs. CDR3 region: CSVEGSGSNEKLFF. CDR3 bases: TGCAGCGTTGAAGGTTCAGGGTCTAATGAAAAACTGTTTTTT.